The 10 T cell receptor beta chains presented below share a single source sample, sequenced in a study of control samples from healthy donors and cancer patients. Assay used: immunoSEQ multiplex PCR; TCRdb lists only in-frame clones, some missing. The data show approximately 120,000 clones, less than 95% seen once. The sample consisted of blood. The receptors originated from a human donor in good health. The donor label of this sample is uncertain.

This rearrangement joins TRBV11-2 to TRBJ2-2; D perhaps matches TRBD2 (5 bases). This CDR3 region has 13 residues. The V gene's germline CDR1 is SGHAT and CDR2 FQNNGV. V was pared by 4 bases and J by 5 bases, with 8 bases between. The CDR3: CASSSPGTGELFF. CDR3 bases: TGTGCCAGCAGCTCCCCGGGGACCGGGGAGCTGTTTTTT.

The V call is TRBV18, the J call TRBJ2-3; either TRBD1 or TRBD2 may fit D (7 bases each). V lost 4 bases and J lost 0, with 20 bases in between. This CDR3 comprises 18 residues. Germline-derived CDR1 and CDR2 are KGHSH and LQKENI. CDR3 sequence reads: CASSLQRDSFSSTDTQYF. The CDR3 DNA is TGTGCCAGCTCACTACAGCGGGACAGTTTTTCTAGCACAGATACGCAGTATTTT.

This clone was seen a single time. The chain couples TRBV5-3 to TRBJ2-3; weak D call: TRBD1 (6 bases). TRBV5-3 is noted as an ORF with a role that remains uncertain. This CDR3 has 18 amino acids. Trimming cost V 1 base and J 3 bases, with 21 bases left between them. In DNA form, the CDR3 reads TGTGCCAGAAGCTTGCCCCGTGGACCCGTGACAGGTACAGATACGCAGTATTTT. This sequence encodes CARSLPRGPVTGTDTQYF.

This chain connects TRBV21-1 to TRBJ1-2; TRBD1 is the table's D call, not checked against the DNA. TRBV21-1 is flagged as a pseudogene. The CDR3 has 8 amino acids. CDR3 in DNA: TGTGCCAGCAGACACTACACCTTC. Its translation is CASRHYTF.

The rearrangement links TRBV7-3 to TRBJ2-2, with TRBD1 matching over 7 bases. In germline, CDR1 is SGHTA, CDR2 FQGTGA. J was trimmed by 4 bases and V by 5 bases; bases with no gene match: 7. The CDR3 is 15 residues long. The CDR3 DNA reads as TGTGCCAGCAGCCGTACAGGGGTATCCACCGGGGAGCTGTTTTTT. Amino acid sequence: CASSRTGVSTGELFF.

The chain carries TRBV5-1 and TRBJ1-2, with D possibly matching TRBD1 (5 bases). Germline V lookup: CDR1 SGHRS, CDR2 YFSETQ. The CDR3 has 14 amino acids. With 0 bases removed from V and 3 bases from J, the gap between germline ends came to 9 bases. The CDR3 here is CASSLAGTDYGYTF. For the CDR3, the DNA is TGCGCCAGCAGCTTGGCAGGGACGGACTATGGCTACACCTTC.

The chain recombines TRBV11-2 with TRBJ2-5, with D tentatively TRBD1 or TRBD2 (6 bases each). Germline-derived CDR1 and CDR2 are SGHAT and FQNNGV. V lost 5 bases, J lost 4 bases, and 17 bases lay in between. The CDR3 runs to 15 residues. CDR3 sequence reads: CASSLRWGASETQYF. In nucleotides, the CDR3 is TGTGCCAGCAGCCTAAGATGGGGGGCATCAGAGACCCAGTACTTC.

In this sample, this clone turned up once. The chain links TRBV6-5 to TRBJ1-2; D perhaps matches TRBD1 (5 bases). The CDR3 totals 14 residues. From germline, CDR1 is MNHEY and CDR2 SVGAGI. Trimming cost V 4 bases and J 3 bases, with 12 bases left between them. CDR3 sequence: CASSWDEDDYGYTF. In DNA form, the CDR3 reads TGTGCCAGCAGTTGGGACGAAGATGACTATGGCTACACCTTC.

This clone was seen only a few times. DNA for the CDR3: TGTGCCAGCAGCCCCGACCCCTCAGGCACTGAAGCTTTCTTT. Its protein is CASSPDPSGTEAFF. The chain couples TRBV9 to TRBJ1-1; D call uncertain. The length of the CDR3 is 14 residues. V was clipped by 4 bases and J by 4 bases, with 14 bases between them. Germline-derived CDR1 and CDR2 are SGDLS and YYNGEE.

V and J are TRBV5-1 and TRBJ1-1; no clear D. CDR1 is SGHRS, CDR2 YFSETQ, per germline. The CDR3 sequence is 11 residues long. The V and J ends lost 7 bases and 2 bases respectively, with 6 bases between them. The CDR3 loop is CASGDNTEAFF. In DNA form, the CDR3 reads TGCGCCAGCGGGGATAACACTGAAGCTTTCTTT.